This T cell receptor (beta chain) originates from a study of cytomegalovirus exposure and HLA in healthy donors. Deletions cut 2 bases from V and 5 bases from J, with 10 bases between. Germline loops: CDR1 SGHTA, CDR2 FQGNSA. The CDR3 is 15 residues long. The PCR used 60 Vbeta and 13 Jbeta primers. TCRdb keeps only in-frame clones here, not all; method: immunoSEQ multiplex PCR. The table records about 140,000 clones, more than 65% of them present only once. V is TRBV7-2 and J is TRBJ1-6, with D possibly matching TRBD1 (6 bases). The source is a woman aged 25 to 45 in good health and CMV-seronegative. Source material: PBMCs. CDR3 sequence: CASSLRTDHNSPLHF. For the CDR3, the DNA is TGTGCCAGCAGCTTACGGACAGATCATAATTCACCCCTCCACTTT.